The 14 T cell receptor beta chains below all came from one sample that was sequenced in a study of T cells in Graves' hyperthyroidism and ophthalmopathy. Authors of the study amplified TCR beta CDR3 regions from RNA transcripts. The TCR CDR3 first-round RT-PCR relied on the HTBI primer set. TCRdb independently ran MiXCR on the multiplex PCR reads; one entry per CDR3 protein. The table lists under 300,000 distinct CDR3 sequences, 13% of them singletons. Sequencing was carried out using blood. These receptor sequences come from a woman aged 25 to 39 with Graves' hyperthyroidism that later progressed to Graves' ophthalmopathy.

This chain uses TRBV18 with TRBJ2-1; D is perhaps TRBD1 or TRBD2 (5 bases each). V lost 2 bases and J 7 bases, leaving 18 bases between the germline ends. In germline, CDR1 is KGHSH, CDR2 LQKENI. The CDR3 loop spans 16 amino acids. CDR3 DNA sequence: TGTGCCAGCTCACCAGCCGGGACCTTAATACGGAATGAGCAGTTCTTC. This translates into CASSPAGTLIRNEQFF. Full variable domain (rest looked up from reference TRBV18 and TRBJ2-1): NAGVMQNPRHLVRRRGQEARLRCSPMKGHSHVYWYRQLPEEGLKFMVYLQKENIIDESGMPKERFSAEFPKEGPSILRIQQVVRGDSAAYFCASSPAGTLIRNEQFFGPGTRLTVL.

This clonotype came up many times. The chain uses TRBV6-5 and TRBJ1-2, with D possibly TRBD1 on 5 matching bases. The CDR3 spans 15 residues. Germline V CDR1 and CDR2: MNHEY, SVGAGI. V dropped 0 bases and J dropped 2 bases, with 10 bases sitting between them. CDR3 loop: CASSYSNSGNYGYTF. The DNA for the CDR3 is TGTGCCAGCAGTTACTCGAACTCAGGGAACTATGGCTACACCTTC.

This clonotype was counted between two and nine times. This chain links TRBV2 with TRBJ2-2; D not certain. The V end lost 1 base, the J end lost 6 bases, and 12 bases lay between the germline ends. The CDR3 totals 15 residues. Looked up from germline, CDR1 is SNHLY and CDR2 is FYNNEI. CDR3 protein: CASSEGQTNAGELFF. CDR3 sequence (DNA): TGTGCCAGCAGTGAAGGTCAGACAAACGCCGGGGAGCTGTTTTTT. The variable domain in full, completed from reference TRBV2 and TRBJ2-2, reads EPEVTQTPSHQVTQMGQEVILRCVPISNHLYFYWYRQILGQKVEFLVSFYNNEISEKSEIFDDQFSVERPDGSNFTLKIRSTKLEDSAMYFCASSEGQTNAGELFFGEGSRLTVL.

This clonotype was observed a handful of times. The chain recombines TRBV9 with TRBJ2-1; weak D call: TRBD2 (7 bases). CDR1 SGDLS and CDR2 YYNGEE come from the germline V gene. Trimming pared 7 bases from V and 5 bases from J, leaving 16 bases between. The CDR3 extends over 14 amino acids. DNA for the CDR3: TGTGCCAGCGGAGGGGGGGCAGCGAACAATGAGCAGTTCTTC. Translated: CASGGGAANNEQFF.

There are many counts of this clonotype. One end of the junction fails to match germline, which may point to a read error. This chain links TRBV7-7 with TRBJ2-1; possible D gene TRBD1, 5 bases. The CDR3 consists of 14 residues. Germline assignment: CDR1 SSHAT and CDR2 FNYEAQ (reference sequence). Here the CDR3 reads CASSRQADSHEQFF. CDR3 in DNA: TGTGCTAGCAGCCGTCAGGCTGACAGCCATGAGCAGTTCTTC.

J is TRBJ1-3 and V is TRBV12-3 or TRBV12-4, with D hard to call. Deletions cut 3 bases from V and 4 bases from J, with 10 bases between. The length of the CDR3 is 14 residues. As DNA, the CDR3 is TGTGCCAGCAGTTTGGAAGGTTTGGGAAACACCATATATTTT. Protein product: CASSLEGLGNTIYF.

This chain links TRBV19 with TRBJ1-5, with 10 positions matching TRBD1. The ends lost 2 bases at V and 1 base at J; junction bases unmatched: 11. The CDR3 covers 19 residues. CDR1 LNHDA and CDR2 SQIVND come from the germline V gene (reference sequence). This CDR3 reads CASSIIALTGGHSNQPQHF. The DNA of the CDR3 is TGTGCCAGTAGTATAATTGCACTGACAGGGGGCCACAGCAATCAGCCCCAGCATTTT.

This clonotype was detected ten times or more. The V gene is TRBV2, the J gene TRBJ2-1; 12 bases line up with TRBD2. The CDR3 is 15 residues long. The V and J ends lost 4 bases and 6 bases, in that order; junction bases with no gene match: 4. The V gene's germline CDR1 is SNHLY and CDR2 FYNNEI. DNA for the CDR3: TGTGCCAGCAGTGGGGGACTAGCGGGCTTCAATGAGCAGTTCTTC. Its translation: CASSGGLAGFNEQFF.

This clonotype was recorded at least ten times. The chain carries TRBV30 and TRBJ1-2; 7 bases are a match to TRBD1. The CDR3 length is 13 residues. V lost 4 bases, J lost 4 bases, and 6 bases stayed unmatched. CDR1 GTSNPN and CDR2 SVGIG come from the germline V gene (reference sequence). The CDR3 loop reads CAWTPGGSYGYTF. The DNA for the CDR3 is TGTGCCTGGACCCCAGGGGGGTCCTATGGCTACACCTTC.

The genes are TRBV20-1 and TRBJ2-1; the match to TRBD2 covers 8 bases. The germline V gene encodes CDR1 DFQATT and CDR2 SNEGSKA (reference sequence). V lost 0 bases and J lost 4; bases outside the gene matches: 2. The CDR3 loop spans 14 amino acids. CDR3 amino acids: CSARESGSYNEQFF. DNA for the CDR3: TGCAGTGCTAGAGAGAGCGGGAGTTACAATGAGCAGTTCTTC.

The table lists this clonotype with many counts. The CDR3 loop reads CASSPPAPNTGELFF. CDR3 nucleotides: TGTGCCAGCAGCCCCCCCGCCCCGAACACCGGGGAGCTGTTTTTT. The genes are TRBV28 and TRBJ2-2; D is uncertain. V gave up 6 bases and J gave up 0 bases, with 11 bases separating them. The germline V gene encodes CDR1 MDHEN and CDR2 SYDVKM. CDR3 length: 15 amino acids.

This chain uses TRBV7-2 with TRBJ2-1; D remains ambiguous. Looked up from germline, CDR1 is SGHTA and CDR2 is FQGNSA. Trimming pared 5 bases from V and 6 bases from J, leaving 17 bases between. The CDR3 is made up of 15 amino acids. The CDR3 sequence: CASSPTGLGVNEQFF. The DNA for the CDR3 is TGTGCCAGCAGCCCCACCGGGTTAGGCGTCAATGAGCAGTTCTTC.

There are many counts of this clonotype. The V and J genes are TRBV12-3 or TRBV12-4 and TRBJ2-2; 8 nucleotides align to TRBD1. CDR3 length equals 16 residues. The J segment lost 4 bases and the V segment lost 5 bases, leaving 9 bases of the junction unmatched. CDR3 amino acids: CASSPGQGAGTGELFF. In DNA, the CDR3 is TGTGCCAGCAGTCCCGGACAGGGAGCCGGCACCGGGGAGCTGTTTTTT.

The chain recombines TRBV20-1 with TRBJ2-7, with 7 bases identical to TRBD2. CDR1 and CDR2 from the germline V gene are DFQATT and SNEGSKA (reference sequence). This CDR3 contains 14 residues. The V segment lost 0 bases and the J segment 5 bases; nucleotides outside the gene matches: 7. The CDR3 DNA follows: TGCAGTGCTAGAGATCGGCGGGAGAGCGACGAGCAGTACTTC. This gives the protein CSARDRRESDEQYF.